Following are 17 T cell receptor beta chains from one sample sequenced in a study of liver allograft versus peripheral blood T cells. At the level of the study: Transplanted-liver T cell receptor repertoires were compared with recipients' peripheral blood repertoires.

Using its own MiXCR run on the reads, TCRdb lists one record per CDR3 protein. The sample records around 10,000 distinct CDR3 sequences, 19% being singletons. All receptors come from a human patient who had a liver transplant. Some of the T cells might come from the graft donor.

This clonotype is medium-sized. The chain carries TRBV18 and TRBJ1-1; D gene unclear. V was trimmed by 1 base and J by 6 bases, leaving 9 bases between them. Germline V gene data show CDR1 as KGHSH and CDR2 as LQKENI. This CDR3 is 13 amino acids long. The CDR3 bases are TGTGCCAGCTCACCACTTAGGGTTGCTGAAGCTTTCTTT. Translated, it gives CASSPLRVAEAFF. The full variable domain, with the rest looked up from reference TRBV18 and TRBJ1-1, is NAGVMQNPRHLVRRRGQEARLRCSPMKGHSHVYWYRQLPEEGLKFMVYLQKENIIDESGMPKERFSAEFPKEGPSILRIQQVVRGDSAAYFCASSPLRVAEAFFGQGTRLTVV.

This clonotype was counted only a few times. The rearrangement joins TRBV11-2 to TRBJ1-2; 8 bases line up with TRBD1. CDR1 is SGHAT, CDR2 FQNNGV, per germline. Unmatched junction bases numbered 10, after V lost 5 bases and J lost 8 bases. The CDR3 has 14 amino acids. The CDR3 DNA follows: TGTGCCAGCAGCCCGGCGGGACAGGCGGAGGGCTACACCTTC. It encodes CASSPAGQAEGYTF.

Within the sample, this clonotype is medium-sized (0.01 to 0.1%). The chain employs TRBV6-5 and TRBJ1-6, with D possibly being TRBD1 (6 bases). The CDR3 covers 15 residues. The V end was cut by 0 bases, the J end by 11 bases, with 14 bases between. Germline-derived CDR1 and CDR2 are MNHEY and SVGAGI. The chain's CDR3 is CASSYSTGQVAPLHF. CDR3 DNA: TGTGCCAGCAGTTACTCTACAGGGCAAGTGGCACCCCTCCACTTT.

This clonotype was counted at least ten times. The rearrangement links TRBV6-5 to TRBJ2-3; the D is unclear. The CDR3 totals 14 residues. Per the germline V gene, CDR1 is MNHEY and CDR2 is SVGAGI. The germline V and J ends were trimmed by 6 bases and 6 bases, with 16 bases remaining between them. The CDR3 DNA sequence: TGTGCCAGCAGCATCCGTACAGCTACCGATACGCAGTATTTT. This codes for CASSIRTATDTQYF.

This sequence joins TRBV12-3 or TRBV12-4 and TRBJ2-2; 9 bases match TRBD1. The CDR3 contains 15 residues. V lost 5 bases to trimming and J lost 3 bases; unmatched junction nucleotides: 4. CDR3 coding DNA: TGTGCCAGCAGTGGGACAGGGTCGTACACCGGGGAGCTGTTTTTT. The encoded protein is CASSGTGSYTGELFF.

This rearrangement joins TRBV12-3 or TRBV12-4 to TRBJ1-5; possibly TRBD1 for D (5 bases). This CDR3 has 13 amino acids. Trimming pared 7 bases from V and 8 bases from J, leaving 15 bases between. The CDR3 nucleotides are TGTGCCAGCAACCAAGGGGTTCTTGAGCCCCAGCATTTT. It codes for CASNQGVLEPQHF.

About this clonotype itself: Relative to the germline gene, one junction end is altered; a read error may explain this. This sequence joins TRBV11-2 and TRBJ2-1, with D perhaps matching TRBD1 (7 bases). There are 13 residues in the CDR3. CDR1 is SGHAT and CDR2 is FQNNGV in the germline V gene. The CDR3 DNA sequence: TGTACCAGCAGCTTAGGCGGGACAGTCGAGCAGTTCTTC. Its protein is CTSSLGGTVEQFF.

This chain joins TRBV27 and TRBJ2-7; no clear D. Germline V gene data show CDR1 as MNHEY and CDR2 as SMNVEV (reference sequence). This CDR3 spans 14 amino acids. Trimming left V 3 bases short and J 7 bases short, with 16 bases between. The CDR3 reads CASSFSLGFVEQYF. The CDR3 region has the DNA TGTGCCAGCAGTTTTAGCCTAGGTTTCGTGGAGCAGTACTTC.

This clonotype is categorized as medium-sized (0.01 to 0.1%). The rearrangement links TRBV6-2 or TRBV6-3 to TRBJ2-3, with TRBD1 matching 7 bases. Germline V lookup: CDR1 MNHEY, CDR2 SVGEGT. V lost 7 bases, J lost 6 bases, and 10 bases stayed unmatched. The CDR3 runs to 14 residues. CDR3 nucleotide sequence: TGTGCCAGCAATCCCGGGACAGCCCCTGATACGCAGTATTTT. Its protein product is CASNPGTAPDTQYF.

The chain employs TRBV12-3 or TRBV12-4 and TRBJ2-3; 11 positions agree with TRBD2. V dropped 5 bases and J dropped 5; count of bases not matched to a gene: 6. The CDR3 consists of 15 residues. The CDR3 spells CASSKLAGAVDTQYF. The CDR3 DNA reads as TGTGCCAGCAGTAAACTAGCGGGAGCGGTAGATACGCAGTATTTT.

By frequency in the sample, this clonotype is medium-sized (0.01 to 0.1%). The chain combines TRBV13 with TRBJ1-3, with 11 bases that match TRBD1. CDR1 is PRHDT and CDR2 is FYEKMQ in the germline V gene (reference sequence). The CDR3 sequence is 17 residues long. Trimming cost V 5 bases and J 0 bases; bases outside gene matches: 6. CDR3 amino acids: CASSITGTGGSGNTIYF. CDR3 nucleotides: TGTGCCAGCAGCATAACCGGGACAGGGGGCTCTGGAAACACCATATATTTT.

About this clonotype itself: A much larger clone differs by one base, so this may be a read error. The chain recombines TRBV28 with TRBJ1-2; TRBD1 matches 7 bases. This CDR3 is 14 amino acids long. With V trimmed by 5 bases and J by 5 bases, 8 bases remained unmatched. Per germline, CDR1 MDHEN and CDR2 SYDVKM. This CDR3 is CASSLIQGRYGYTF. Here the CDR3 DNA reads TGTGCCAGCAGTCTCATACAGGGGAGGTATGGCTACACCTTC.

This clonotype was recorded a few times. The chain uses TRBV6-5 and TRBJ2-7; TRBD2 aligns across 12 bases. CDR1 is MNHEY, CDR2 SVGAGI, per germline. The CDR3 totals 15 residues. After removal of 4 bases from V and 6 bases from J, the junction contained 7 bases not matched to a gene. The CDR3 DNA reads as TGTGCCAGCAGTTCGAGCCTAGCGGGAGGGTTCGAGCAGTACTTC. Translating it yields CASSSSLAGGFEQYF.

In this sample, this clonotype turned up once. The CDR3 DNA follows: TGTGCCAGCAGTTATAGGGGACTCCGGAATTCACCCCTCCACTTT. Encoded protein: CASSYRGLRNSPLHF. This sequence joins TRBV6-5 and TRBJ1-6, with TRBD1 as a possible D gene (5 bases). Germline CDR1 reads MNHEY; CDR2 reads SVGAGI. CDR3 size: 15 residues. Trimming pared 3 bases from V and 7 bases from J, leaving 13 bases between.

The table lists this clonotype with many counts. The junction differs from germline at one of its ends, possibly a read error. The chain joins TRBV6-1 to TRBJ1-1; 9 bases agree with TRBD1. The CDR3 loop spans 14 amino acids. The germline V gene has CDR1 MNHNS and CDR2 SASEGT. The DNA of the CDR3 is TGTGCCAGCAGTCCCGGGACAGGGAACCCTGAAGCTTTCTTT. It specifies CASSPGTGNPEAFF.

This clonotype turned up a few times. The CDR3 region has the DNA TGTGCCAGTAGTATTTCGGGGGGAAGTCAGCCCCAGCATTTT. It specifies CASSISGGSQPQHF. The chain joins TRBV19 to TRBJ1-5, with a weak D call TRBD1 (5 bases). This CDR3 region has 14 residues. The germline V gene encodes CDR1 LNHDA and CDR2 SQIVND (reference sequence). The V gene lost 3 bases and the J gene lost 6 bases, with 12 bases spanning the gap.

By proportion, this clonotype is medium-sized (0.01 to 0.1%). The chain recombines TRBV24-1 with TRBJ2-5; no definite D call. V lost 2 bases, J lost 1 base, and 10 bases lay in between. The CDR3 is made up of 15 amino acids. Looked up from germline, CDR1 is KGHDR and CDR2 is SFDVKD. CDR3 protein: CATSDSGQPQETQYF. The CDR3 region has the DNA TGTGCCACCAGTGATTCCGGGCAGCCCCAAGAGACCCAGTACTTC.